A single sample is the source of the 9 T cell receptor beta chains below, sequenced in a study of T cell responses to AZD1222 COVID-19 vaccine. Clones were read by immunoSEQ multiplex PCR, and TCRdb kept only the in-frame ones, dropping some. This sample yields 90,000 to 110,000 clones, of which roughly 90% are seen a single time; about 13% belongs to the top ten. The sample in question was peripheral blood, obtained on day 0 of MenACWY control vaccination. The origin of the receptors is an adult in good health.

V gene TRBV19 combines with J gene TRBJ1-1, with D unclear. CDR1 is LNHDA, CDR2 SQIVND, per germline (reference sequence). This CDR3 region has 16 residues. Trimming pared 7 bases from V and 5 bases from J, leaving 23 bases between. In DNA form, the CDR3 reads TGTGCCAGTATCGCTTTGGTCTCAAACCTCTTTACTGAAGCTTTCTTT. As protein: CASIALVSNLFTEAFF.

This clone has only a few counts. The chain carries TRBV5-8 and TRBJ2-3, with 9 bases matching TRBD2. V lost 4 bases to trimming and J lost 0 bases; unmatched junction nucleotides: 6. The length of the CDR3 is 16 residues. CDR1 and CDR2 from the germline V gene are SGHTS and YDEGEE. The CDR3 nucleotides read TGTGCCAGCAGCCCCGGGACTAGCACCAGCACAGATACGCAGTATTTT. It codes for CASSPGTSTSTDTQYF.

This chain joins TRBV14 and TRBJ2-7; D may correspond to TRBD1 or TRBD2 (5 bases each). V was shortened by 4 bases and J by 2 bases, with 15 bases between the two germline ends. Germline CDR1 SGHDN, CDR2 FVKESK. The CDR3 is 15 residues long. CDR3 amino acids: CASSPGTPGPYEQYF. CDR3 coding DNA: TGTGCCAGCAGCCCCGGGACCCCCGGGCCCTACGAGCAGTACTTC. Complete variable domain (other parts from reference TRBV14 and TRBJ2-7): EAGVTQFPSHSVIEKGQTVTLRCDPISGHDNLYWYRRVMGKEIKFLLHFVKESKQDESGMPNNRFLAERTGGTYSTLKVQPAELEDSGVYFCASSPGTPGPYEQYFGPGTRLTVT.

The V gene is TRBV5-1, the J gene TRBJ2-5; a possible D gene is TRBD1 (5 bases). This CDR3 comprises 14 residues. Germline V gene lookup returns CDR1 SGHRS and CDR2 YFSETQ. Trimming removed 2 bases from V and 4 bases from J, with 12 bases in between. CDR3 nucleotides: TGCGCCAGCAGCTTAACTGGCCAGGGAGAGACCCAGTACTTC. Protein: CASSLTGQGETQYF. The variable domain in full, completed from reference TRBV5-1 and TRBJ2-5, reads KAGVTQTPRYLIKTRGQQVTLSCSPISGHRSVSWYQQTPGQGLQFLFEYFSETQRNKGNFPGRFSGRQFSNSRSEMNVSTLELGDSALYLCASSLTGQGETQYFGPGTRLLVL.

This clone was observed once. The genes are TRBV2 and TRBJ1-5; 9 bases match TRBD1. The germline V gene has CDR1 SNHLY and CDR2 FYNNEI. The trim removed 5 bases at V and 5 bases at J, leaving 4 bases unmatched. The CDR3 extends over 14 amino acids. The CDR3 DNA reads TGTGCCAGCAGTTGGACAGGGGTGGATCAGCCCCAGCATTTT. Translation: CASSWTGVDQPQHF.

The J gene is TRBJ2-5, the V gene TRBV3-1 (or the pseudogene TRBV3-2); TRBD2 matches at 8 bases. With V trimmed by 1 base and J by 5 bases, 15 bases remained unmatched. The CDR3 has 18 amino acids. The germline V gene encodes CDR1 LGHDT and CDR2 YNNKEL (reference sequence). The chain's CDR3 is CASSQAPVDSGVGETQYF. CDR3 coding DNA: TGTGCCAGCAGCCAAGCCCCGGTAGATAGCGGGGTGGGGGAGACCCAGTACTTC.

This CDR3 reads CASSLDRWSSYNSPLHF. Written as DNA, the CDR3 is TGTGCCAGCAGCTTAGATCGCTGGAGCTCCTATAATTCACCCCTCCACTTT. The chain combines TRBV11-2 with TRBJ1-6, with D uncertain. The CDR3 totals 17 residues. Trimming took off 0 bases at V and 0 bases at J, with 9 bases between the two ends. Looked up from germline, CDR1 is SGHAT and CDR2 is FQNNGV.

The genes are TRBV5-5 and TRBJ1-1, with D unresolved. The CDR3 loop spans 17 amino acids. Germline V gene data show CDR1 as SGHKS and CDR2 as YYEKEE (reference sequence). Trimming took off 3 bases at V and 4 bases at J, with 22 bases between the two ends. The CDR3 coding sequence is TGTGCCAGCAGCTACTCACTCGCTTACTACTACTCCACTGAAGCTTTCTTT. Amino acids: CASSYSLAYYYSTEAFF.

V gene TRBV7-9 combines with J gene TRBJ1-4; TRBD1 might be the D (5 bases). The CDR3 has 16 amino acids. The V gene's germline CDR1 is SEHNR and CDR2 FQNEAQ (reference sequence). The V end lost 1 base, the J end lost 8 bases, and 17 bases lay between the germline ends. The CDR3 nucleotides are TGTGCCAGCAGCTTAGGTGGCGGGGCTCGGATGGAAAAACTGTTTTTT. Encoded protein: CASSLGGGARMEKLFF.